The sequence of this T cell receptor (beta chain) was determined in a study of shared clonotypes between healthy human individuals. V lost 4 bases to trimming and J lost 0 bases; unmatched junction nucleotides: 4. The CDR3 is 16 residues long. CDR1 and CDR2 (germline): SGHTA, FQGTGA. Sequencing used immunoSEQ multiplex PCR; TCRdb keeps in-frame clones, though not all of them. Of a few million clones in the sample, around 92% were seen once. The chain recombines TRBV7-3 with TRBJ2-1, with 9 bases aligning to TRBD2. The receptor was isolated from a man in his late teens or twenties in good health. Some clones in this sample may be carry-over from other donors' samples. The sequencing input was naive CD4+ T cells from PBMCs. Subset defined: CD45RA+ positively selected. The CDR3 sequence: CASSSYSGSSYNEQFF. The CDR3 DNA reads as TGTGCCAGCAGCTCATATAGCGGGAGCTCCTACAATGAGCAGTTCTTC.